Reported below is one T cell receptor (beta chain). V lost 2 bases, J lost 4 bases, and 7 bases stayed unmatched. Germline V gene data show CDR1 as MGHRA and CDR2 as YSYEKL. This CDR3 spans 18 amino acids. The protocol was immunoSEQ multiplex PCR, while the TCRdb copy is restricted to in-frame clones and leaves out a portion. The profile covers approximately 250,000 clones, with approximately 90% appearing a single time and 3.5% to 5% taken by the ten largest. This record belongs to a study of blood T cell repertoires in COVID-19. This TCR derives from a woman in her thirties who had recovered from COVID-19. Sequencing was performed on PBMCs or T cells enriched from blood (not recorded which). The rearrangement uses TRBV4-1 and TRBJ2-2; 13 positions match TRBD2. Here the CDR3 reads CASSQSTSGRKSTGELFF. In nucleotides, the CDR3 is TGCGCCAGCAGCCAATCGACTAGCGGGAGGAAAAGCACCGGGGAGCTGTTTTTT.